A single sample is the source of the 5 T cell receptor beta chains below, sequenced in a study of OX40 agonist ivuxolimab in advanced cancers. Sequencing used immunoSEQ multiplex PCR; TCRdb keeps in-frame clones, though not all of them. This sample carries roughly 40,000 clones, roughly 87% of them seen once, and the ten largest clones take 15% to 20%. The input for sequencing was CD4+ or CD8+ T cells sorted from blood, taken in a trial of the OX40 agonist ivuxolimab. These receptors all come from an adult with an advanced solid tumor such as melanoma, head and neck, liver or kidney cancer.

This chain links TRBV4-1 with TRBJ2-3, with 9 bases lining up with TRBD2. The V and J ends lost 4 bases and 2 bases, in that order; junction bases with no gene match: 4. Germline CDR1 reads MGHRA; CDR2 reads YSYEKL. This CDR3 is built from 15 residues. CDR3 region: CASSPAGGNTDTQYF. CDR3 bases: TGCGCCAGCAGCCCAGCGGGGGGAAACACAGATACGCAGTATTTT.

This clone was counted a few times. V is TRBV9 and J is TRBJ2-7, with D possibly being TRBD1 (6 bases). There are 15 residues in the CDR3. V was trimmed by 4 bases and J by 2 bases, leaving 16 bases between them. In germline, CDR1 is SGDLS, CDR2 YYNGEE. DNA of the CDR3: TGTGCCAGCAGCCAACCCGGGACACGAACCTACGAGCAGTACTTC. Translation: CASSQPGTRTYEQYF.

V and J are TRBV7-8 and TRBJ2-6, with D perhaps matching TRBD2 (6 bases). Trimming shortened V by 6 bases and J by 0 bases, and 18 bases separated the two germline ends. The CDR3 has 18 residues. The germline gives CDR1 SGHVS, CDR2 FQNEAQ. The CDR3 loop reads CASSKGLSSFSGANVLTF. CDR3 sequence (DNA): TGTGCCAGCAGTAAGGGACTTTCATCATTCTCTGGGGCCAACGTCCTGACTTTC.

The rearrangement uses TRBV4-1 and TRBJ1-1, with TRBD1 matching over 7 bases. Trimming cost V 1 base and J 1 base; bases outside gene matches: 0. The germline V gene has CDR1 MGHRA and CDR2 YSYEKL. The CDR3 contains 14 residues. The CDR3 sequence: CASSQGQGNTEAFF. The CDR3 coding sequence is TGCGCCAGCAGCCAAGGACAGGGGAACACTGAAGCTTTCTTT.

The chain uses TRBV4-1 and TRBJ2-1; possible D gene TRBD1, 6 bases. The CDR3 consists of 15 residues. With 5 bases removed from V and 8 bases from J, the gap between germline ends came to 19 bases. Germline loops: CDR1 MGHRA, CDR2 YSYEKL. CDR3 sequence (DNA): TGCGCCAGCAGCTTTCGACAGGTCACTGACGATGAGCAGTTCTTC. Translated: CASSFRQVTDDEQFF.